The clone carrying this T cell receptor (beta chain) was observed a handful of times. Its antigen is unidentified. The record originates from a study of T cell repertoires in cytomegalovirus infection. Study in general: As its CMV epitopes, the study selected recently identified HLA-C-restricted and well-studied HLA-B-restricted targets.

Trimming took 2 bases from V and 4 from J, leaving 15 bases between them. Looked up from germline, CDR1 is SGHKS and CDR2 is YYEKEE (reference sequence). The CDR3 is made up of 15 amino acids. TCRdb re-analysed the reads in MiXCR, keeping a single row per CDR3 protein. Here the sample spans about a million distinct CDR3 sequences, 30% to 40% being singletons. This clonotype was sampled from a human donor in good health (CMV status not recorded). Some clones in this sample may be carry-over from other donors' samples. The V call is TRBV5-5, the J call TRBJ1-1; D unclear. This specimen consisted of cultured CD8+ T cells from PBMCs, obtained from culture after CMV antigen stimulation. The CDR3 protein is CASSLDGRAITEAFF. For the CDR3, the DNA is TGTGCCAGCAGCTTAGATGGGAGGGCAATCACTGAAGCTTTCTTT.